Listed below are T cell receptor beta chains from one sample, sequenced in a study of blood T cell repertoires in COVID-19. Profiling relied on immunoSEQ multiplex PCR, and the TCRdb table lists in-frame clones only, not all of them. The sample holds tens of thousands of clones, 70% to 75% seen once. Sequencing input: peripheral blood. These receptors originate from a man aged 50 or older with active or convalescent COVID-19. CDR3s include the opening cysteine and the closing phenylalanine or tryptophan. D genes are given only for firm matches. Expanded clones get a size class; other rows say once, few or many, or leave the size out.

D gene: TRBD1; CDR3 length: 15; J gene: TRBJ1-4; V gene: TRBV2; clone size: .; CDR3 DNA: TGTGCCAGCAGCGACCAGGGGGGTCTCGGTGAAAAACTGTTTTTT; CDR3 protein: CASSDQGGLGEKLFF
D gene: TRBD1; CDR3 length: 15; J gene: TRBJ1-1; V gene: TRBV6-1; clone size: few; CDR3 DNA: TGTGCCAGCAGTGAACCGGGACAGGGACGCACTGAAGCTTTCTTT; CDR3 protein: CASSEPGQGRTEAFF
D gene: .; CDR3 length: 14; J gene: TRBJ2-3; V gene: TRBV6-2/TRBV6-3; clone size: many; CDR3 DNA: TGTGCCAGCAGCCCCCGACTAGGGGCAGATACGCAGTATTTT; CDR3 protein: CASSPRLGADTQYF
D gene: TRBD1; CDR3 length: 13; J gene: TRBJ1-2; V gene: TRBV6-5; clone size: .; CDR3 DNA: TGTGCCACGGCACAGGGGGAAGGATATGGCTACACCTTC; CDR3 protein: CATAQGEGYGYTF
D gene: TRBD1; CDR3 length: 16; J gene: TRBJ2-7; V gene: TRBV7-9; clone size: .; CDR3 DNA: TGTGCCAGCAGCTCGTTCCGGGACAGGGGGCTCTACGAGCAGTACTTC; CDR3 protein: CASSSFRDRGLYEQYF
D gene: TRBD1; CDR3 length: 13; J gene: TRBJ2-7; V gene: TRBV4-1; clone size: many; CDR3 DNA: TGCGCCAGCAGCCGCCTCGGGACAGTCGGCCAATACTTC; CDR3 protein: CASSRLGTVGQYF
D gene: .; CDR3 length: 15; J gene: TRBJ2-7; V gene: TRBV27; clone size: once; CDR3 DNA: TGTGCCAGCAGTTTATCGCTATATAGCTCCTACGAGCAGTACTTC; CDR3 protein: CASSLSLYSSYEQYF
D gene: TRBD2; CDR3 length: 14; J gene: TRBJ2-7; V gene: TRBV25-1; clone size: .; CDR3 DNA: TGTGCCAGCAGTAACCTAGCGGAGCCCTACGAGCAGTACTTC; CDR3 protein: CASSNLAEPYEQYF
D gene: TRBD1; CDR3 length: 20; J gene: TRBJ2-1; V gene: TRBV24-1; clone size: .; CDR3 DNA: TGTGCCACCAGTGATCCCGGGACAGGCCCCCGGCCGAGCTCCTACAATGAGCAGTTCTTC; CDR3 protein: CATSDPGTGPRPSSYNEQFF
D gene: .; CDR3 length: 18; J gene: TRBJ2-3; V gene: TRBV19; clone size: .; CDR3 DNA: TGTGCCAGTAGTATAGATCACAGCGGGACAACGGCCACAGATACGCAGTATTTT; CDR3 protein: CASSIDHSGTTATDTQYF
D gene: .; CDR3 length: 14; J gene: TRBJ1-5; V gene: TRBV2; clone size: .; CDR3 DNA: TGTGCCAGCAGTGTTGAACAGAGCAATCAGCCCCAGCATTTT; CDR3 protein: CASSVEQSNQPQHF
D gene: .; CDR3 length: 14; J gene: TRBJ1-2; V gene: TRBV4-1; clone size: .; CDR3 DNA: TGCGCCAGCAGCCAAGATCGGGTTAACTATGGCTACACCTTC; CDR3 protein: CASSQDRVNYGYTF
D gene: .; CDR3 length: 15; J gene: TRBJ1-2; V gene: TRBV5-1; clone size: .; CDR3 DNA: TGCGCCAGCAGCTTGGGGGGGCCGGGCAGCTATGGCTACACCTTC; CDR3 protein: CASSLGGPGSYGYTF
D gene: .; CDR3 length: 16; J gene: TRBJ1-3; V gene: TRBV11-2; clone size: .; CDR3 DNA: TGTGCCAGCACTAAAGTGGAGAAATCGTCTGGAAACACCATATATTTT; CDR3 protein: CASTKVEKSSGNTIYF
D gene: TRBD1; CDR3 length: 14; J gene: TRBJ1-3; V gene: TRBV11-2; clone size: .; CDR3 DNA: TGTGCCAGCAGTTATGACAGGGGAGGAAACACCATATATTTT; CDR3 protein: CASSYDRGGNTIYF
D gene: TRBD2; CDR3 length: 14; J gene: TRBJ2-5; V gene: TRBV13; clone size: .; CDR3 DNA: TGTGCCAGCAGCCCCCTACGGGGGGGAAAGACCCAGTACTTC; CDR3 protein: CASSPLRGGKTQYF
D gene: TRBD2; CDR3 length: 14; J gene: TRBJ2-7; V gene: TRBV5-6; clone size: .; CDR3 DNA: TGTGCCAGCAGCCGGACTAGCGGGATCAACGAGCAGTACTTC; CDR3 protein: CASSRTSGINEQYF
D gene: .; CDR3 length: 14; J gene: TRBJ2-5; V gene: TRBV2; clone size: .; CDR3 DNA: TGTGCCAGCACCATCCGGGACAACCAAGAGACCCAGTACTTC; CDR3 protein: CASTIRDNQETQYF
D gene: TRBD2; CDR3 length: 13; J gene: TRBJ2-3; V gene: TRBV6-5; clone size: .; CDR3 DNA: TGTGCCAGCAGTCGGGGGGGCGAAGATACGCAGTATTTT; CDR3 protein: CASSRGGEDTQYF
D gene: .; CDR3 length: 14; J gene: TRBJ1-1; V gene: TRBV11-2; clone size: .; CDR3 DNA: TGTGCCAGCAGCCAACAAGTGATGAACACTGAAGCTTTCTTT; CDR3 protein: CASSQQVMNTEAFF
D gene: .; CDR3 length: 13; J gene: TRBJ1-1; V gene: TRBV2; clone size: once; CDR3 DNA: TGTGCCAGCAATATTCAGGGTTATCTAGGAGCTTTCTTT; CDR3 protein: CASNIQGYLGAFF
D gene: TRBD2; CDR3 length: 15; J gene: TRBJ2-7; V gene: TRBV10-3; clone size: .; CDR3 DNA: TGTGCCATCAGTGAGTCTGACGGGGGGACCTACGAGCAGTACTTC; CDR3 protein: CAISESDGGTYEQYF
D gene: .; CDR3 length: 13; J gene: TRBJ1-5; V gene: TRBV7-8; clone size: few; CDR3 DNA: TGTGCCAGCAGCAACAGACAGGACCAGCCCCAGCATTTT; CDR3 protein: CASSNRQDQPQHF
D gene: .; CDR3 length: 16; J gene: TRBJ2-1; V gene: TRBV3-1/TRBV3-2; clone size: .; CDR3 DNA: TGTGCCAGCAGCCAAGATCAGGGGTCGACCTACAATGAGCAGTTCTTC; CDR3 protein: CASSQDQGSTYNEQFF
D gene: .; CDR3 length: 14; J gene: TRBJ1-4; V gene: TRBV2; clone size: .; CDR3 DNA: TGTGCCAGCAGTGAAGCGCTAGAGGAGGAAAAACTGTTTTTT; CDR3 protein: CASSEALEEEKLFF
D gene: .; CDR3 length: 14; J gene: TRBJ2-1; V gene: TRBV5-1; clone size: .; CDR3 DNA: TGCGCCAGCAAAAGAGGCGGGGTCTACAATGAGCAGTTCTTC; CDR3 protein: CASKRGGVYNEQFF
D gene: .; CDR3 length: 14; J gene: TRBJ1-6; V gene: TRBV19; clone size: few; CDR3 DNA: TGTGCCAGTAAAATGGGTCAGGGAGGCCTACCCCTCCACTTT; CDR3 protein: CASKMGQGGLPLHF
D gene: TRBD1; CDR3 length: 13; J gene: TRBJ1-2; V gene: TRBV6-6; clone size: .; CDR3 DNA: TGTGCCAGCAGTTCGGGACAGGTCTATGGCTACACCTTC; CDR3 protein: CASSSGQVYGYTF
D gene: TRBD1; CDR3 length: 15; J gene: TRBJ2-7; V gene: TRBV6-5; clone size: few; CDR3 DNA: TGTGCCAGCAGTTACCGGGGGACAGGGACCTACGAGCAGTACTTC; CDR3 protein: CASSYRGTGTYEQYF
D gene: .; CDR3 length: 16; J gene: TRBJ2-3; V gene: TRBV7-8; clone size: .; CDR3 DNA: TGTGCCAGCAGCTTCCTACAGCCTTCTAGCACAGATACGCAGTATTTT; CDR3 protein: CASSFLQPSSTDTQYF
D gene: .; CDR3 length: 15; J gene: TRBJ1-6; V gene: TRBV7-2; clone size: few; CDR3 DNA: TGTGCCAGCAGCCCCACTACAGGCCGCAGTTCACCCCTCCACTTT; CDR3 protein: CASSPTTGRSSPLHF
D gene: TRBD1; CDR3 length: 14; J gene: TRBJ2-3; V gene: TRBV19; clone size: .; CDR3 DNA: TGTGCCAGCCAACAGGGGGCGGCCACAGATACGCAGTATTTT; CDR3 protein: CASQQGAATDTQYF
D gene: .; CDR3 length: 16; J gene: TRBJ2-2; V gene: TRBV19; clone size: .; CDR3 DNA: TGTGCCAGTAGTACCTCCTTGGCCAGGGGTACCGGGGAGCTGTTTTTT; CDR3 protein: CASSTSLARGTGELFF